This TCR beta chain was obtained from a study of T cell responses to AZD1222 COVID-19 vaccine. The germline CDR1 and CDR2 sequences are MDHEN and SYDVKM. Trimming cost V 6 bases and J 7 bases, with 19 bases left between them. The CDR3 is 15 amino acids. As for this clone: Its antigen is unknown. Other DNA sequences from this sample encode an identical CDR3 as well.

Study-level results: Baseline testing showed seropositivity in only five or six AZD1222 recipients. An increase in Spike-specific TCR breadth and depth was observed after two AZD1222 doses.

Generated by immunoSEQ multiplex PCR, the TCRdb table keeps only in-frame clones and is missing some. The sample lists 75,000 to 95,000 clones; more than 70% were seen once. This specimen consisted of peripheral blood, obtained on day 0 of AZD1222 vaccination. The chain couples TRBV28 to TRBJ1-5, with unresolved D. This receptor was identified in an adult in good health. The CDR3 sequence is CASSPAPGREQPQHF. The DNA of the CDR3 is TGTGCCAGCAGCCCAGCCCCCGGGAGGGAACAGCCCCAGCATTTT.